This T cell receptor (beta chain) is from a study of blood T cell repertoires in COVID-19. Across the whole study: PBMCs, B-cell-depleted T cells, or T cells provided the cDNA or gDNA that made up the material.

In the authors' methods: Estimation of nucleated cell counts relied on the amplification of reference gene primers. Sequencing used immunoSEQ multiplex PCR; TCRdb keeps in-frame clones, though not all of them. V and J calls plus clone size are reproduced from that table; the DNA served to infer D and trimming. The table lists roughly 330,000 clones, 88% of them singletons. Clinical history reported by participants formed the basis on which cohorts were assigned. Each recovered donor of Cohort 3 presented with two negative PCRs, clearance, or symptom resolution. The clonotype comes from a man aged 25-40 years who had recovered from COVID-19. The sample comprised PBMCs or T cells enriched from blood (not recorded which).

The CDR3 reads CASSIRKGYNQPQHF. The CDR3 DNA reads as TGTGCCAGTAGTATCAGGAAAGGTTACAATCAGCCCCAGCATTTT. This chain links TRBV19 with TRBJ1-5; D ambiguous. The CDR3 runs to 15 residues. Trimming pared 3 bases from V and 3 bases from J, leaving 12 bases between. The germline CDR1 and CDR2 sequences are LNHDA and SQIVND (reference sequence). Full variable domain (remainder filled in from reference TRBV19 and TRBJ1-5): DGGITQSPKYLFRKEGQNVTLSCEQNLNHDAMYWYRQDPGQGLRLIYYSQIVNDFQKGDIAEGYSVSREKKESFPLTVTSAQKNPTAFYLCASSIRKGYNQPQHFGDGTRLSIL.